The present TCR beta chain was sequenced within a study of blood T cell repertoires in COVID-19. Method: immunoSEQ multiplex PCR; TCRdb's copy keeps in-frame clones and lacks some. This sample has tens of thousands of clones, with roughly 90% found just once. V was clipped by 2 bases and J by 2 bases; unmatched bases: 3. The length of the CDR3 is 15 residues. Germline-derived CDR1 and CDR2 are SGDLS and YYNGEE. This clone has more than one count but fewer than ten. Different DNA sequences within this sample yield the same CDR3. The clonotype comes from a man aged 50 or older with active COVID-19. The chain joins TRBV9 to TRBJ1-3; 8 bases map to TRBD1. Sequencing input: peripheral blood. The CDR3 loop reads CASSVQGAPGNTIYF. The CDR3 DNA reads as TGTGCCAGCAGCGTCCAGGGGGCGCCTGGAAACACCATATATTTT.